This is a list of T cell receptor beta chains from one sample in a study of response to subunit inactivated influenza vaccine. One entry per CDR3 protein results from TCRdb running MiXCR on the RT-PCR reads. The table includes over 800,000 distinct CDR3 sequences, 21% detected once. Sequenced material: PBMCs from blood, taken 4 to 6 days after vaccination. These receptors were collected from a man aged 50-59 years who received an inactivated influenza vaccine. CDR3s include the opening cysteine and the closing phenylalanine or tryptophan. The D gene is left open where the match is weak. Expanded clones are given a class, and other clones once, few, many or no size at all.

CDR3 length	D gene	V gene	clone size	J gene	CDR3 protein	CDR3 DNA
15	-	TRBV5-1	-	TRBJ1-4	CASSLVGEPGEKLFF	TGCGCCAGCAGCTTGGTCGGGGAGCCCGGGGAAAAACTGTTTTTT
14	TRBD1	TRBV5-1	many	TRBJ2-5	CASSLVGQGETQYF	TGCGCCAGCAGCTTGGTTGGACAGGGGGAGACCCAGTACTTC
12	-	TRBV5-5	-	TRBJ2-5	CASSYPLETQYF	TGTGCCAGCAGCTACCCACTAGAGACCCAGTACTTC
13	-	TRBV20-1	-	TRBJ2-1	CSAGTDSYNEQFF	TGCAGTGCCGGAACCGACTCCTACAATGAGCAGTTCTTC
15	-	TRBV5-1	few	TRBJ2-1	CASSLDRQARGGQFF	TGCGCCAGCAGCTTGGATAGACAGGCGCGGGGTGGGCAGTTCTTC
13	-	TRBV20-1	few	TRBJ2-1	CSEYQPDRNEQFF	TGCAGCGAATACCAACCAGATAGGAATGAGCAGTTCTTC
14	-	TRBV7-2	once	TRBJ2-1	CASSFGTPQQEQFF	TGTGCCAGCAGCTTTGGGACACCCCAGCAAGAGCAGTTCTTC
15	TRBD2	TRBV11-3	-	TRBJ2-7	CASSQKAGAGYEQYF	TGTGCCAGCAGCCAAAAAGCGGGGGCCGGCTACGAGCAGTACTTC
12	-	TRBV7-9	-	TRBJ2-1	CASSFPGPEQFF	TGTGCCAGCAGCTTCCCCGGACCTGAGCAGTTCTTC
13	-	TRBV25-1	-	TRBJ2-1	CASSDLSSNEQFF	TGTGCCAGCAGTGATCTATCTTCCAATGAGCAGTTCTTC
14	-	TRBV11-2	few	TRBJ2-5	CASSFFRVSETQYF	TGTGCCAGCAGCTTTTTTAGGGTGTCAGAGACCCAGTACTTC
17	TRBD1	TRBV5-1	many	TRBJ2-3	CASSPYPPRDRVGTQYF	TGCGCCAGCAGCCCCTACCCCCCCCGGGACAGGGTCGGTACGCAGTATTTT
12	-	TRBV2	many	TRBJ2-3	CASSEARELARF	TGTGCCAGCAGTGAAGCTCGGGAACTAGCCCGTTTT
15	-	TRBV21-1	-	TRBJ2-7	CASTGGDRESYEQYF	TGTGCCAGCACCGGGGGGGACAGGGAGTCCTACGAGCAGTACTTC
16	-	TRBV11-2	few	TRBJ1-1	CASSLEWSLINTEAFF	TGTGCCAGCAGCTTAGAATGGTCTCTTATCAACACTGAAGCTTTCTTT
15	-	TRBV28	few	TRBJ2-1	CASRIDFRSYNEQFF	TGTGCCAGCAGAATAGACTTCCGCTCCTACAATGAGCAGTTCTTC
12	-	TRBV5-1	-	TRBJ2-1	CASSFQNNEQFF	TGCGCCAGCAGCTTCCAGAACAATGAGCAGTTCTTC
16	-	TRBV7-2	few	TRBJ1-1	CASSLAFGTVNTEAFF	TGTGCCAGCAGCTTAGCATTCGGGACGGTCAACACTGAAGCTTTCTTT
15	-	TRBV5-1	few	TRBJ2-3	CASSLGIAPPDTQYF	TGCGCCAGCAGCTTGGGGATCGCCCCGCCAGATACGCAGTATTTT
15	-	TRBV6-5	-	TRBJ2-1	CASSYLRSSYNEQFF	TGTGCCAGCAGTTACTTACGGAGCTCCTACAATGAGCAGTTCTTC
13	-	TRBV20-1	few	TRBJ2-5	CSAGPSVQETQYF	TGCAGTGCTGGCCCTAGCGTCCAAGAGACCCAGTACTTC
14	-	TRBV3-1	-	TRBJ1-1	CASSQGTVNTEAFF	TGTGCCAGCAGCCAAGGGACGGTGAACACTGAAGCTTTCTTT
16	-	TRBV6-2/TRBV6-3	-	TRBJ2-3	CASSYSIVRGPTTQYF	TGTGCCAGCAGTTACTCGATCGTCAGGGGCCCGACTACGCAGTATTTT
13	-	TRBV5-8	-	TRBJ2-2	CASRGLRTGELFF	TGTGCCAGCAGGGGCCTGAGGACCGGGGAGCTGTTTTTT
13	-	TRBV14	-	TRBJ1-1	CASSQALGTEAFF	TGTGCCAGCAGCCAAGCCCTGGGGACTGAAGCTTTCTTT
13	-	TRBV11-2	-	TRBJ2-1	CASSSEGNNEQFF	TGTGCCAGCAGCTCCGAGGGGAACAATGAGCAGTTCTTC
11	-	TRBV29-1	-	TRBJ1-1	CSVSSAGEAFF	TGCAGCGTCTCTTCGGCCGGGGAGGCTTTCTTT
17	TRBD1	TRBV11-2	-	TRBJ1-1	CASSQIRTPGGSTEAFF	TGTGCCAGCAGCCAAATCAGAACGCCAGGGGGCTCGACTGAAGCTTTCTTT
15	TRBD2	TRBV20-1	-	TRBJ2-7	CSARKRLAGTHEQYF	TGCAGTGCTAGAAAGAGACTAGCGGGAACCCACGAGCAGTACTTC
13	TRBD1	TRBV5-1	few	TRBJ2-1	CASSTRTGDEQFF	TGCGCCAGCAGCACCCGGACAGGGGATGAGCAGTTCTTC
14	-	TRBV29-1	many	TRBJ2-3	CSADPRAGTDTQYF	TGCAGCGCGGATCCACGAGCCGGCACAGATACGCAGTATTTT
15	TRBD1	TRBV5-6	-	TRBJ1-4	CASSTDRDLIEKLFF	TGTGCCAGCAGCACAGACAGGGACCTGATTGAAAAACTGTTTTTT
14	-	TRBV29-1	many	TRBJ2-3	CSVVSGASTDTQYF	TGCAGCGTTGTCTCCGGGGCCAGCACAGATACGCAGTATTTT
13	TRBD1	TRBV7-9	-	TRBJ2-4	CASSQDRGNIQYF	TGTGCCAGCAGCCAGGACAGGGGAAACATTCAGTACTTC
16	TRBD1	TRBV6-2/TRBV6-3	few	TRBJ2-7	CASSYSWTGGSYEQYF	TGTGCCAGCAGTTACTCGTGGACAGGGGGCTCCTACGAGCAGTACTTC
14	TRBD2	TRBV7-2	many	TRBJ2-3	CASATSGTTDTQYF	TGTGCCAGCGCCACTAGCGGAACCACAGATACGCAGTATTTT
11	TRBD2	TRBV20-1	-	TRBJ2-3	CSAPRGDTQYF	TGCAGTGCTCCGCGGGGGGATACGCAGTATTTT
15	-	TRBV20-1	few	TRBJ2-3	CSARDLGGSTDTQYF	TGCAGTGCTAGAGATCTCGGCGGGAGCACAGATACGCAGTATTTT
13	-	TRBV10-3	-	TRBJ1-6	CAISESSYSPLHF	TGTGCCATCAGTGAGTCAAGCTATTCACCCCTCCACTTT
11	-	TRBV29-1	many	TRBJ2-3	CSVASGHTQYF	TGCAGCGTAGCCTCAGGGCACACGCAGTATTTT
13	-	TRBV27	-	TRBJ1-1	CASSLKINTEAFF	TGTGCCAGCAGTTTAAAAATCAACACTGAAGCTTTCTTT
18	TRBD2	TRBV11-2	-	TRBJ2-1	CASSLGLAGGPTYNEQFF	TGTGCCAGCAGCTTAGGTCTAGCGGGAGGGCCGACCTACAATGAGCAGTTCTTC
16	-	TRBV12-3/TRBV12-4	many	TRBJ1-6	CASSPHGQIYNSPLHF	TGTGCCAGCAGTCCTCACGGGCAGATCTATAATTCACCCCTCCACTTT
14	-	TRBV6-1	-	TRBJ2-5	CASQWTNNQETQYF	TGTGCCAGTCAGTGGACCAACAACCAAGAGACCCAGTACTTC
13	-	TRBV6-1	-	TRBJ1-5	CSSSQGINQPQHF	TGTTCCAGCAGCCAAGGGATCAATCAGCCCCAGCATTTT
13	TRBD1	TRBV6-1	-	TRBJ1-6	CASSPQGFSPLHF	TGTGCCAGCAGTCCACAGGGGTTTTCACCCCTCCACTTT
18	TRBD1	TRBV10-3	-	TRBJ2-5	CAIKNPGTGGVSGETQYF	TGTGCCATCAAGAATCCCGGGACAGGGGGCGTTTCAGGAGAGACCCAGTACTTC
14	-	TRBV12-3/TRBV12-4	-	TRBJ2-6	CASPERAGANVLTF	TGTGCCAGCCCCGAACGGGCTGGGGCCAACGTCCTGACTTTC
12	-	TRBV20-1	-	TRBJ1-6	CSARTGSSPLHF	TGCAGTGCACGTACAGGGTCCTCACCCCTCCACTTT